This is a list of T cell receptor beta chains from one sample in a study of blood T cell repertoires in COVID-19. Using immunoSEQ multiplex PCR, the repertoire was profiled, and TCRdb retains in-frame clones only, with some absent. The sample comprises over 70,000 clones, 70% to 80% of which are singletons, and approximately 15% rests with the top ten. The sequencing sample was made of peripheral blood. These TCRs come from a man between 65 and 85 years old with active or convalescent COVID-19. CDR3s leave out the opening cysteine and the closing phenylalanine or tryptophan. The order of the fields is V gene, CDR3 protein.

V: TRBV11-3
CDR3: ASSLDSGVGANVLT

V: TRBV30
CDR3: AWSVSEKLF

V: TRBV19
CDR3: ASSINGPGLAYVNEQF

V: TRBV4-1
CDR3: ASSQDPNRNNQPQH

V: TRBV7-7
CDR3: ASSTRLAGGAETQY

V: TRBV3-1/TRBV3-2
CDR3: ASSQQGGLTEAF

V: TRBV28
CDR3: ASKQGAVGYT

V: TRBV19
CDR3: ASTVGGLTGELF

V: TRBV14
CDR3: ASSLRGRASHEQY

V: TRBV12-3/TRBV12-4
CDR3: ASRRGYDSPLH

V: TRBV24-1
CDR3: ATSDSGSTEQY

V: TRBV5-1
CDR3: ASSLLTGVSYEQY

V: TRBV27
CDR3: ASSLGLAGNTGELF

V: TRBV6-5
CDR3: ASFGQTNQPQH

V: TRBV6-5
CDR3: ASSYRLAGKQNEQY

V: TRBV6-5
CDR3: ASRVRDIAYEQY

V: TRBV5-1
CDR3: ASSLGGTGGYEQY

V: TRBV30
CDR3: AWTPMGQTYEQY

V: TRBV10-3
CDR3: AISDSSRGSGNTIY

V: TRBV27
CDR3: ASSQRQGYEQY

V: TRBV2
CDR3: ASKGEVYEQY

V: TRBV30
CDR3: AWSGFRTASEKLF

V: TRBV6-5
CDR3: ASSYSKDRGQYEQY

V: TRBV16
CDR3: ASSQSTEDGNTIY

V: TRBV6-5
CDR3: ASGPGTGTDTQY

V: TRBV28
CDR3: ASRSGPEQPQH

V: TRBV27
CDR3: ASSFYGAGEGNEQF

V: TRBV2
CDR3: ASSDWGQATQGTGELF

V: TRBV18
CDR3: ASSPRVIQETQY

V: TRBV6-5
CDR3: ASRDRVLLGTEAF

V: TRBV18
CDR3: ASSPKGTGTYNEQF

V: TRBV7-2
CDR3: ASSLSYYNSPLH

V: TRBV18
CDR3: ASSPRGGTGNTIY

V: TRBV7-9
CDR3: ASSSPGGQETQY

V: TRBV11-2
CDR3: ASSRGVYGYT

V: TRBV28
CDR3: ASTLPGDSNYGYT

V: TRBV30
CDR3: AWSGQPNSPLH

V: TRBV5-1
CDR3: ASSLQAEETQY

V: TRBV28
CDR3: ASSGSGAVGEKLF

V: TRBV4-1
CDR3: ASRPSPSGGTGELF

V: TRBV10-3
CDR3: AIRGQGTGASTDTQY

V: TRBV19
CDR3: ATGDRGQNEKLF

V: TRBV30
CDR3: AWSVQAGGQPQH

V: TRBV6-6
CDR3: ASSLIGGGNQPQH

V: TRBV28
CDR3: ASSLPSSPLH

V: TRBV9
CDR3: ASSRGQINTEAF

V: TRBV9
CDR3: ASSPPGGQSGYT